This T cell receptor (beta chain) was identified during a study of Ad26.COV2.S vaccination and SARS-CoV-2 variants. Assay used: immunoSEQ multiplex PCR; TCRdb lists only in-frame clones, some missing. The sample holds 360,000 or so clones, about 89% seen once. Treatment indicated: 15 to 20 received Ad26.COV2.S at low or high dose, single or two shots; about 5 received placebo; per-sample allocation not given. Specimens were obtained on day 63 following the first vaccine or placebo injection. An Ad26 vector that expressed Wuhan-strain SARS-CoV-2 spike constituted the vaccine. Germline V gene data show CDR1 as SNHLY and CDR2 as FYNNEI. Trimming pared 6 bases from V and 5 bases from J, leaving 16 bases between. The CDR3 consists of 14 residues.

This receptor was identified in a person aged 18-65 years who received the Ad26.COV2.S COVID-19 vaccine or a placebo. This specimen consisted of peripheral blood, obtained in a trial of Ad26.COV2.S vaccine versus placebo. The chain carries TRBV2 and TRBJ1-2; weak D call: TRBD1 (5 bases). This CDR3 is CASRGDGGIYGYTF. CDR3 nucleotides: TGTGCCAGCAGGGGGGACGGGGGGATTTATGGCTACACCTTC.